The 8 T cell receptor beta chains below come from one sample, sequenced in a study of breast tumors, draining lymph nodes, adjacent tissues. MiXCR was run by TCRdb on the multiplex PCR reads, yielding one entry per CDR3 protein. The sample consists of 190,000 or so distinct CDR3 sequences, approximately 31% of them appearing once. The lymph nodes were axillary draining lymph nodes from breast cancer patients. Sequencing input: axillary lymph node tissue. Source of these receptors: a female donor with breast cancer. Some clones in this sample may be carry-over from other donors' samples.

This clonotype was seen many times. The CDR3 bases are TGTGCCAGCAGTCCTCCTACTCGGGATACGCAGTATTTT. Amino acid sequence: CASSPPTRDTQYF. The V and J genes are TRBV3-1 and TRBJ2-3; D remains unclear. This CDR3 has 13 residues. Trimming removed 6 bases from V and 6 bases from J, with 13 bases in between. Germline CDR1 reads LGHDT; CDR2 reads YNNKEL (reference sequence).

In its sample, this clonotype was seen many times. The chain recombines TRBV6-1 with TRBJ2-7; TRBD2 matches 9 bases. In germline, CDR1 is MNHNS, CDR2 SASEGT. V lost 2 bases, J lost 1 base, and 9 bases stayed unmatched. The CDR3 is made up of 17 amino acids. CDR3 bases: TGTGCCAGCAGTGAAATTGGCGGGGGGGCCAGGTCCTACGAGCAGTACTTC. Its protein product is CASSEIGGGARSYEQYF.

The J gene is TRBJ2-1, the V gene TRBV2; TRBD2 is a possible D gene (7 bases). The CDR3 is made up of 17 amino acids. CDR1 is SNHLY, CDR2 FYNNEI, per germline. Deletions cut 6 bases from V and 0 bases from J, with 18 bases between. CDR3 in DNA: TGTGCCAGCAGAGACCCGGGGGGCAGATACTCCTACAATGAGCAGTTCTTC. Translation: CASRDPGGRYSYNEQFF.

The chain combines TRBV5-1 with TRBJ2-1; possibly TRBD1 or TRBD2 for D (5 bases each). CDR3 size: 11 residues. Per germline, CDR1 SGHRS and CDR2 YFSETQ. Trimming took 4 bases from V and 10 from J, leaving 9 bases between them. The CDR3 DNA is TGCGCCAGCAGCAGGGACCCCGAGCAGTTCTTC. Its translation is CASSRDPEQFF.

This clonotype was detected ten times or more. This chain links TRBV7-8 with TRBJ2-6, with D perhaps matching TRBD1 or TRBD2 (5 bases each). This CDR3 comprises 16 residues. Between the trimmed V and J ends, which lost 5 bases and 2 bases, there was a span of 13 bases. Germline CDR1 is SGHVS and CDR2 is FQNEAQ. CDR3 coding DNA: TGTGCCAGCAGCACGGGGTGGGGGACTGGGGCCAACGTCCTGACTTTC. This codes for CASSTGWGTGANVLTF. The full variable domain, in which reference TRBV7-8 and TRBJ2-6 provide the parts outside the CDR3, is GAGVSQSPRYKVAKRGQDVALRCDPISGHVSLFWYQQALGQGPEFLTYFQNEAQLDKSGLPSDRFFAERPEGSVSTLKIQRTQQEDSAVYLCASSTGWGTGANVLTFGAGSRLTVL.

This clonotype was recorded at least ten times. This rearrangement joins TRBV4-1 to TRBJ1-5, with D perhaps TRBD1 (6 bases). Per the germline V gene, CDR1 is MGHRA and CDR2 is YSYEKL. With 0 bases removed from V and 2 bases from J, the gap between germline ends came to 8 bases. CDR3 size: 15 residues. The CDR3: CASSQEPGGNQPQHF. For the CDR3, the DNA is TGCGCCAGCAGCCAAGAGCCAGGGGGCAATCAGCCCCAGCATTTT.

This clonotype came up many times. The rearrangement joins TRBV20-1 to TRBJ2-3; D unclear. Trimming shortened V by 3 bases and J by 6 bases, and 16 bases separated the two germline ends. This CDR3 contains 14 residues. From germline, CDR1 is DFQATT and CDR2 SNEGSKA (reference sequence). The CDR3 region is CSASQNQVRDTQYF. CDR3 DNA sequence: TGCAGTGCTAGTCAGAACCAGGTGCGGGATACGCAGTATTTT.

This clonotype was detected ten times or more. V usage is TRBV19 and J usage is TRBJ2-6, with D hard to call. The V end lost 2 bases, the J end lost 0 bases, and 5 bases lay between the germline ends. Germline lookup yields CDR1 LNHDA and CDR2 SQIVND (reference sequence). This CDR3 region has 15 residues. CDR3 in amino acids: CASSIMASGANVLTF. The CDR3 DNA follows: TGTGCCAGTAGTATAATGGCCTCTGGGGCCAACGTCCTGACTTTC.